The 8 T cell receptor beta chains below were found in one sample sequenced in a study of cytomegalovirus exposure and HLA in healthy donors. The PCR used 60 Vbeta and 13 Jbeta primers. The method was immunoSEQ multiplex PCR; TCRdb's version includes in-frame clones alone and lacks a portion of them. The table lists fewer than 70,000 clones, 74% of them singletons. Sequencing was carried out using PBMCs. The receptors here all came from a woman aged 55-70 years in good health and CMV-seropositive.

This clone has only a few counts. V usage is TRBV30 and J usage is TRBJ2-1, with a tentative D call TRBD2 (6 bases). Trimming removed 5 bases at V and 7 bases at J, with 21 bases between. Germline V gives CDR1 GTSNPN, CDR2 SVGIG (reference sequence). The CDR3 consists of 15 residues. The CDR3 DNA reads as TGTGCCTGGGTTCGCGGGGTCATGCTTGGGAATGAGCAGTTCTTC. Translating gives CAWVRGVMLGNEQFF.

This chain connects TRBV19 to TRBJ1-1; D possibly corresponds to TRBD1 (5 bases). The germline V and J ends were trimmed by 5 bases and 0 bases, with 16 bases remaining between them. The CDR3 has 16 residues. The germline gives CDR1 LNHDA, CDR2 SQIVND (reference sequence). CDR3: CASSPGLRPMNTEAFF. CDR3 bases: TGTGCCAGTAGTCCGGGACTTAGGCCCATGAACACTGAAGCTTTCTTT.

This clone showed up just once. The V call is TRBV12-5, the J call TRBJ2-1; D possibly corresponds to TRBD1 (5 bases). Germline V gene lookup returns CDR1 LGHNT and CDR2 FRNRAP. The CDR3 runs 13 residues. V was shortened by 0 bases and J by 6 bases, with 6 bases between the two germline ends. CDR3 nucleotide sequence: TGTGCTAGTGGTTTGGTAAGGGGCAATGAGCAGTTCTTC. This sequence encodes CASGLVRGNEQFF.

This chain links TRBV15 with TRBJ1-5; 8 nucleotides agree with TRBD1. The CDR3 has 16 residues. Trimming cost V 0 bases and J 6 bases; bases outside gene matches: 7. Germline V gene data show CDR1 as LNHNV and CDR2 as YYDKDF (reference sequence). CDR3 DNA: TGTGCCACCAGCAGAGACACCGACAGGGGCGGTCAGCCCCAGCATTTT. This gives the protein CATSRDTDRGGQPQHF.

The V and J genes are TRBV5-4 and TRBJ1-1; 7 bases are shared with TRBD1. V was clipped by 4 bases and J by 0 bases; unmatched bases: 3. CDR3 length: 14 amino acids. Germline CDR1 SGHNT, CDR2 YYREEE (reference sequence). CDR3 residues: CASSQGQLNTEAFF. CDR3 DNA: TGTGCCAGCAGCCAGGGACAGTTGAACACTGAAGCTTTCTTT.

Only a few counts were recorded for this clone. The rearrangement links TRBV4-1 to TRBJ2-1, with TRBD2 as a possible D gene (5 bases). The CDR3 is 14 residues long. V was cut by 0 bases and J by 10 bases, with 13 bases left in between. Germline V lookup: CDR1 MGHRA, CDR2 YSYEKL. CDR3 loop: CASSQDNPSREQFF. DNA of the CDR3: TGCGCCAGCAGCCAAGATAACCCTAGCAGGGAGCAGTTCTTC.

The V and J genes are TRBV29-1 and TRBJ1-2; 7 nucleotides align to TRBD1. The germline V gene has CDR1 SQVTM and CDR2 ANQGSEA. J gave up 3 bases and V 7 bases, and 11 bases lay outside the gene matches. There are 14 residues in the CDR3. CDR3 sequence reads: CSALGQAADYGYTF. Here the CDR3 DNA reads TGCAGCGCCCTCGGACAGGCTGCCGACTATGGCTACACCTTC.

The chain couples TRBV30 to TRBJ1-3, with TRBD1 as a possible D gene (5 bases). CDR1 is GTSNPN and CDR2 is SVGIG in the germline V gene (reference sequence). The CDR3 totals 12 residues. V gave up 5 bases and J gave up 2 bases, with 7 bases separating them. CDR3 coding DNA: TGTGCCTGGGGGGCCGCTGGAAACACCATATATTTT. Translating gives CAWGAAGNTIYF. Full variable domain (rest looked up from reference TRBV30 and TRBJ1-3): SQTIHQWPATLVQPVGSPLSLECTVEGTSNPNLYWYRQAAGRGLQLLFYSVGIGQISSEVPQNLSASRPQDRQFILSSKKLLLSDSGFYLCAWGAAGNTIYFGEGSWLTVV.